The clone carrying this T cell receptor beta chain is categorized as medium-sized. Its cognate antigen is unknown. This sample was taken from a study of spatial heterogeneity in lung cancer. Study information: The study consistently detected more beta-chain than alpha-chain sequences. Study-level results: Mutation tallies in tumors tracked expanded intratumoral alpha and beta TCR counts.

In TCRdb, the 5' RACE reads were re-called with MiXCR into one record per CDR3 protein. The table includes 2,700 or so distinct CDR3 sequences, 1.4% detected once. Time point indicated: sample taken at primary tumor resection. Sequencing was performed on whole RNA extracted from tumor and nontumor lung tissue, or from frozen PBMC, and the material was left unsorted. Sequences were derived from lung tumor tissue, sampled at surgery. The TCR was taken from a male donor with early-stage non-small cell lung cancer.

The CDR3 region has the DNA TGCAGTGCTAGGGACAGGGAGAATCAGCCCCAGCATTTT. This codes for CSARDRENQPQHF. This chain links TRBV20-1 with TRBJ1-5; 8 bases line up with TRBD1. CDR1 and CDR2 from the germline V gene are DFQATT and SNEGSKA (reference sequence). The CDR3 sequence is 13 residues long. J was trimmed by 4 bases and V by 3 bases; bases with no gene match: 2.